The subject of this entry is one TCR beta chain. The data were taken from a study of blood T cell repertoires in COVID-19. Overall study: Donors in the United States, Italy and Spain gave samples during acute or convalescent COVID-19.

Study processing details: Amplification from reference gene primers served as the basis for estimated nucleated cell counts. Generated by immunoSEQ multiplex PCR, the TCRdb table keeps only in-frame clones and is missing some. V, J and clone size derive from that table, while D and trimming were established from the DNA sequence. The sample shows 160,000 or so clones, over 75% of them seen only once. This receptor was obtained from a human donor in a cohort sampled during active COVID-19. The sequencing sample was made of peripheral blood.

CDR3 sequence (DNA): TGTGCCAGCAGTTTAGGGCAGGGGGCGCCATTAATGGCTGAAGCTTTCTTT. It encodes CASSLGQGAPLMAEAFF. The chain couples TRBV27 to TRBJ1-1, with 8 bases that match TRBD1. Germline assignment: CDR1 MNHEY and CDR2 SMNVEV (reference sequence). CDR3 length: 17 amino acids. Trimming took 2 bases from V and 6 from J; bases not matched to a gene: 14.